This T cell receptor (beta chain) appears in the sequencing data of a study of T cell repertoires in cytomegalovirus infection (dated 2019 in TCRdb). About the full investigation: The HLA type of each donor mattered for the analysis, because public TCR beta signatures pointed to carriage of CMV infection along with the matching HLA type. Study-level results and caveats: Cumulative frequency of public TCR beta family members discriminated carriers of CMV infection plus the relevant HLA type in this cohort and an independent roughly 330-donor cohort. The ex vivo response was dominated by HLA-C-restricted CMV-specific TCR beta clonotypes, which also provided the single most frequent clonotype in two of eight donors.

Trimming leaves V shorter by 0 bases and J shorter by 3 bases, with the junction holding 11 bases beyond the gene matches. Counted from cysteine to phenylalanine, this CDR3 has 18 amino acids. Here the CDR3 DNA is all that survives: 54 bases in frame from base 1. CDR1 SGHAT and CDR2 FQDESV are derived from the germline V gene (reference sequence). The instrument given in TCRdb is Illumina HiSeq 1500. TCRdb passed the public sequencing reads through fastp at Q25 and MiXCR, retaining productive beta sequences. Identical CDR3 proteins give one entry, which carries the most common genes and DNA. The sample table contains 60,000 to 75,000 distinct CDR3 sequences; only one count was recorded for about 23% of them. Roughly 80% of the sample is held by the ten biggest clonotypes. Concerning this clonotype: There is no known antigen for this receptor. No base quality values were provided; no much bigger clone lies one nucleotide off.

The chain is assembled from TRBV11-1 and TRBJ2-7, and TRBD2 matches 10 of the central bases. The specimen sequenced was PBMCs, sequenced either directly or after in vitro stimulation (not recorded which). This receptor was identified in a human donor in good health (CMV status not recorded). Some clones in this sample may be carry-over from other donors' samples. The base sequence is TGTGCCAGCAGCTTAGCGGACCCTTGGACTAGCGGCCGCTACGAGCAGTACTTC. This translates into CASSLADPWTSGRYEQYF.